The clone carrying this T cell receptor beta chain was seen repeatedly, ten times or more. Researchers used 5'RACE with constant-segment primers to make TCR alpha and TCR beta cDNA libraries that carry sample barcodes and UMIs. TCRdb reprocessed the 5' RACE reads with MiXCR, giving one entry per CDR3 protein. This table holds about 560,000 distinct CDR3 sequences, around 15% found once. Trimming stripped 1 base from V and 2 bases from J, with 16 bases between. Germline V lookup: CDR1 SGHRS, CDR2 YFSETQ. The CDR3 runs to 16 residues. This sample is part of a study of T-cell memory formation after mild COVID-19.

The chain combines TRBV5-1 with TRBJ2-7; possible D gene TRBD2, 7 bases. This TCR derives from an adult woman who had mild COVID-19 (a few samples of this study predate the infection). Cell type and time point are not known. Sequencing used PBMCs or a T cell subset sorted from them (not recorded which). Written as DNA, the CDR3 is TGCGCCAGCAGCTTGTTGACGGGGGGCCTTACCTACGAGCAGTACTTC. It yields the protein CASSLLTGGLTYEQYF.